The 14 T cell receptor beta chains below come from one sample, sequenced in a study of TIL therapy for anti-PD-1-resistant metastatic lung cancer. The libraries were made with immunoSEQ v3. Method: immunoSEQ multiplex PCR; TCRdb's copy keeps in-frame clones and lacks some. The data contain about 100,000 clones, less than 70% of them singletons. Time point in this sample: pre-treatment sample, taken before nivolumab and TIL therapy. Most excised metastases sampled were pleural nodules or supraclavicular lymph nodes. The material was tumor tissue, obtained at baseline. The receptors derive from a person aged 25 to 80 with non-small cell lung cancer.

The chain joins TRBV18 to TRBJ1-4; D may be TRBD1 (5 bases). The V gene's germline CDR1 is KGHSH and CDR2 LQKENI. V shed 7 bases and J shed 4 bases, with 10 bases lying between them. The CDR3 spans 13 residues. The CDR3 nucleotides are TGTGCCAGCTTAAGGGGACTTAATGAAAAACTGTTTTTT. Protein: CASLRGLNEKLFF.

This rearrangement joins TRBV25-1 to TRBJ1-4, with D perhaps TRBD1 (5 bases). Germline V gene lookup returns CDR1 MGHDK and CDR2 SYGVNS. CDR3 length equals 15 residues. Trimming left V 2 bases short and J 8 bases short, with 15 bases between. CDR3 region: CASSEGGGPFEKLFF. DNA of the CDR3: TGTGCCAGCAGTGAAGGGGGGGGTCCGTTCGAAAAACTGTTTTTT. Using reference TRBV25-1 and TRBJ1-4 for the parts outside the CDR3, the full variable domain is EADIYQTPRYLVIGTGKKITLECSQTMGHDKMYWYQQDPGMELHLIHYSYGVNSTEKGDLSSESTVSRIRTEHFPLTLESARPSHTSQYLCASSEGGGPFEKLFFGSGTQLSVL.

In its sample, this clone was seen a few times. The chain carries TRBV4-3 and TRBJ2-2; D is ambiguous. Trimming took off 2 bases at V and 0 bases at J, with 10 bases between the two ends. Per the germline V gene, CDR1 is LGHNA and CDR2 is YSLEER. This CDR3 spans 16 amino acids. CDR3 amino acids: CASSQLDNANTGELFF. Here the CDR3 DNA reads TGCGCCAGCAGCCAACTCGACAACGCGAACACCGGGGAGCTGTTTTTT.

This clone appeared a single time. The chain couples TRBV3-1 (or the pseudogene TRBV3-2) to TRBJ1-4, with 7 positions matching TRBD1. V was clipped by 4 bases and J by 5 bases; unmatched bases: 13. Germline CDR1 reads LGHDT; CDR2 reads YNNKEL (reference sequence). The CDR3 runs to 17 residues. The CDR3 DNA follows: TGTGCCAGCAGCCTTCGTAGCCAGGGGACAGCCAATGAAAAACTGTTTTTT. This sequence encodes CASSLRSQGTANEKLFF.

The V call is TRBV5-4, the J call TRBJ2-7; weak D call: TRBD2 (7 bases). CDR1 and CDR2 from the germline V gene are SGHNT and YYREEE (reference sequence). V shed 0 bases and J shed 1 base, with 11 bases lying between them. The CDR3 runs 15 residues. CDR3 loop: CASSLGGGPSYEQYF. CDR3 coding DNA: TGTGCCAGCAGCTTGGGGGGGGGCCCGTCCTACGAGCAGTACTTC.

This clone was observed a handful of times. The chain couples TRBV3-1 (or the pseudogene TRBV3-2) to TRBJ2-3; 7 bases agree with TRBD2. Per the germline V gene, CDR1 is LGHDT and CDR2 is YNNKEL (reference sequence). This CDR3 region has 15 residues. Germline trimming cut 1 base from V and 1 base from J; bases unmatched to any gene: 2. The CDR3 region has the DNA TGTGCCAGCAGCCAAGCTCTAGCGGGCACAGATACGCAGTATTTT. It specifies CASSQALAGTDTQYF.

The chain has TRBV24-1 and TRBJ2-7; perhaps TRBD2 as D (5 bases). V gave up 2 bases and J gave up 6 bases, with 10 bases separating them. The germline V gene has CDR1 KGHDR and CDR2 SFDVKD. The CDR3 is 13 amino acids. The CDR3 DNA is TGTGCCACCAGTGATTCCCGCGAGGGCGAGCAGTACTTC. This sequence encodes CATSDSREGEQYF.

This clone appeared a few times. V and J are TRBV7-8 and TRBJ1-2; weak D call: TRBD1 (5 bases). The CDR3 is 17 residues long. Germline CDR1 is SGHVS and CDR2 is FQNEAQ. V shed 2 bases and J shed 4 bases, with 20 bases lying between them. The CDR3 here is CASSLHPLAQARYGYTF. The CDR3 DNA reads TGTGCCAGCAGCTTACACCCCCTTGCACAGGCACGCTATGGCTACACCTTC.

V gene TRBV19 combines with J gene TRBJ2-5, with TRBD2 matching 7 bases. Per germline, CDR1 LNHDA and CDR2 SQIVND (reference sequence). V shed 2 bases, J shed 4 bases, and the junction held 7 bases outside the gene matches. CDR3 length: 15 amino acids. The CDR3 sequence is CASSIRGLPGETQYF. In DNA, the CDR3 is TGTGCCAGTAGTATAAGGGGACTACCGGGAGAGACCCAGTACTTC.

This chain uses TRBV19 with TRBJ1-1, with D maybe TRBD1 (5 bases). The ends were cut back, 4 bases at V and 1 base at J, with 13 bases in the middle. The CDR3 covers 15 residues. Germline CDR1 reads LNHDA; CDR2 reads SQIVND (reference sequence). This chain's CDR3 is CASSTKGHTNTEAFF. The CDR3 DNA follows: TGTGCCAGTAGTACAAAAGGACATACGAACACTGAAGCTTTCTTT.

The gene calls are TRBV30 and TRBJ2-3; D is possibly TRBD1 or TRBD2 (5 bases each). Trimming stripped 2 bases from V and 2 bases from J, with 8 bases between. This CDR3 has 13 amino acids. Germline assignment: CDR1 GTSNPN and CDR2 SVGIG (reference sequence). The CDR3 nucleotides are TGTGCCTGGAGTATAGGGACCACAGATACGCAGTATTTT. It specifies CAWSIGTTDTQYF.

The rearrangement uses TRBV4-3 and TRBJ2-2; 7 positions agree with TRBD1. This CDR3 contains 18 residues. J lost 0 bases, V lost 3 bases, and 10 bases had no gene match. The germline CDR1 and CDR2 sequences are LGHNA and YSLEER. The chain's CDR3 is CASSHATGLLANTGELFF. The CDR3 bases are TGCGCCAGCAGCCACGCGACAGGGCTCCTCGCGAACACCGGGGAGCTGTTTTTT.

The chain employs TRBV7-6 and TRBJ2-6; D is uncertain. Looked up from germline, CDR1 is SGHVS and CDR2 is FNYEAQ. This CDR3 has 16 residues. The V and J ends lost 1 base and 0 bases respectively, with 7 bases between them. As DNA, the CDR3 is TGTGCCAGCAGCTTAGTTCGGAGCTCTGGGGCCAACGTCCTGACTTTC. Protein: CASSLVRSSGANVLTF.

This sequence joins TRBV19 and TRBJ2-5, with a weak D call TRBD1 (6 bases). Germline V gene lookup returns CDR1 LNHDA and CDR2 SQIVND (reference sequence). The CDR3 contains 14 residues. The V end lost 2 bases, the J end lost 5 bases, and 12 bases lay between the germline ends. The CDR3 is CASSIRGSGETQYF. CDR3 DNA: TGTGCCAGTAGTATAAGGGGGTCGGGGGAGACCCAGTACTTC.